This record looks at one T cell receptor beta chain sequence and its context. The data were obtained in a study of blood T cell repertoires in COVID-19. Study-wide context: The United States, Italy and Spain were the sources of the acute and convalescent COVID-19 samples.

The repertoire was sequenced with immunoSEQ multiplex PCR; TCRdb's copy has only in-frame clones and lacks some. Among tens of thousands of clones listed, around nine tenths were seen once. The CDR3 covers 20 residues. J was trimmed by 4 bases and V by 2 bases; bases with no gene match: 22. Per germline, CDR1 MGHRA and CDR2 YSYEKL. The chain uses TRBV4-1 and TRBJ2-7, with 8 bases identical to TRBD2. Sequences were obtained from peripheral blood. This TCR was sampled from a man aged 25 to 40 with acute or convalescent COVID-19. The CDR3 DNA reads as TGCGCCAGCAGCCAAACCGCTTGGACTAGCTTCTCGGAAACTACTTACGAGCAGTACTTC. This translates into CASSQTAWTSFSETTYEQYF.